The TCR beta chain described here comes from a study of control samples from healthy donors and cancer patients. Sequencing was performed with immunoSEQ multiplex PCR; in TCRdb, only in-frame clones are kept and a portion is missing. This table has roughly 450,000 clones, 75% to 95% appearing once. This clone appeared once. V dropped 0 bases and J dropped 5 bases, with 14 bases sitting between them. The CDR3 contains 15 residues. Germline lookup yields CDR1 SGHKS and CDR2 YYEKEE (reference sequence). This clonotype was obtained from a man between 40 and 49 years old with head and neck cancer. The sample was PBMCs. This chain uses TRBV5-5 with TRBJ1-1; no definite D call. The CDR3 region has the DNA TGTGCCAGCAGCTTGGGCTCAGACCAGGAGACTGAAGCTTTCTTT. Its protein is CASSLGSDQETEAFF.